This TCR beta chain was identified in a study of T cells after yellow fever vaccination. Synthesis of TCR cDNA relied on 5'RACE template switching, which attached a universal primer site and UMIs. TCRdb called the 5' RACE reads again in MiXCR, with one record for every CDR3 protein. The sample lists approximately 580,000 distinct CDR3 sequences, around 16% seen once, with approximately 15% in the top ten. This clonotype was seen more than once but under ten times. This sequence was found in a man between 18 and 35 years old who received the YFV17D yellow fever vaccine. Material: PBMCs, obtained 4 to 5 days after the first yellow fever vaccination.

CDR3 region: CASSEGGIPYEQYV. In DNA, the CDR3 is TGTGCCAGCAGTGAAGGAGGGATACCCTACGAGCAGTACGTC. The rearrangement joins TRBV2 to TRBJ2-7; perhaps TRBD2 as D (5 bases). V lost 1 base, J lost 2 bases, and 9 bases lay in between. The CDR3 has 14 residues. The germline gives CDR1 SNHLY, CDR2 FYNNEI.